The next 10 T cell receptor beta chains were all read from a single sample in a study of beta chain features in type 1 diabetes. Expressed TCRB transcripts were sequenced because the entire RNA isolate underwent reverse transcription. Some clones are missing from TCRdb's copy, which holds only in-frame ones; the method was immunoSEQ multiplex PCR. This repertoire shows around 290,000 clones, about 8% found once; its top ten account for more than 1%. Sequenced sample: central memory CD4+ T cells from blood. The receptors come from a woman aged 18-35 years in good health.

The chain uses TRBV7-9 and TRBJ1-5, with TRBD1 identical over 11 bases. The ends lost 5 bases at V and 7 bases at J; junction bases unmatched: 7. The CDR3 is 15 amino acids. The germline CDR1 and CDR2 sequences are SEHNR and FQNEAQ (reference sequence). CDR3 in amino acids: CASSRTGGARQPQHF. The CDR3 DNA is TGTGCCAGCAGCCGGACAGGGGGCGCGAGGCAGCCCCAGCATTTT.

Only a few counts were recorded for this clone. This chain uses TRBV30 with TRBJ2-1; 7 bases agree with TRBD2. Germline CDR1 reads GTSNPN; CDR2 reads SVGIG (reference sequence). CDR3 length equals 15 residues. J was trimmed by 5 bases and V by 5 bases; bases with no gene match: 12. CDR3 DNA sequence: TGTGCCTGGGAAAGAGCGGGGTTTCGGGACAATGAGCAGTTCTTC. Its protein product is CAWERAGFRDNEQFF. The full variable domain, completed using reference TRBV30 and TRBJ2-1, is SQTIHQWPATLVQPVGSPLSLECTVEGTSNPNLYWYRQAAGRGLQLLFYSVGIGQISSEVPQNLSASRPQDRQFILSSKKLLLSDSGFYLCAWERAGFRDNEQFFGPGTRLTVL.

This chain joins TRBV6-5 and TRBJ1-2; no firm D call. The V and J ends lost 4 bases and 5 bases respectively, with 14 bases between them. Germline V CDR1 and CDR2: MNHEY, SVGAGI. The CDR3 totals 14 residues. This chain's CDR3 is CASSSTLQPYGYTF. For the CDR3, the DNA is TGTGCCAGCAGTTCGACGCTTCAACCTTATGGCTACACCTTC.

The J gene is TRBJ2-1, the V gene TRBV6-5; TRBD2 matches 15 bases. The CDR3 runs 15 residues. Germline loops: CDR1 MNHEY, CDR2 SVGAGI. J was trimmed by 14 bases and V by 7 bases; bases with no gene match: 12. This chain's CDR3 is CASKISGLAGGLEFF. CDR3 DNA sequence: TGTGCCAGCAAAATATCGGGACTAGCGGGAGGTTTGGAGTTCTTC.

This clone was counted a few times. This likely reflects a read error, since a far larger clone is one base away. This chain joins TRBV4-2 and TRBJ2-3; 13 bases are shared with TRBD2. Trimming removed 5 bases from V and 3 bases from J; junction bases left unmatched: 8. CDR1 and CDR2 (germline): LGHNA, YNFKEQ. The length of the CDR3 is 17 residues. This chain's CDR3 is CASSGGLAGALTDTQYF. CDR3 DNA sequence: TGTGCCAGCAGCGGCGGACTAGCGGGGGCCCTTACAGATACGCAGTATTTT.

This clone turned up a few times. The chain links TRBV7-8 to TRBJ2-7, with 8 bases fitting TRBD1. Germline-derived CDR1 and CDR2 are SGHVS and FQNEAQ. The trim removed 5 bases at V and 6 bases at J, leaving 6 bases unmatched. The CDR3 totals 13 residues. CDR3 residues: CASSVQTGAEQYV. The CDR3 DNA is TGTGCCAGCAGCGTCCAGACAGGGGCCGAGCAGTACGTC.

This clone has a handful of counts. The gene calls are TRBV30 and TRBJ1-5; D is ambiguous. Looked up from germline, CDR1 is GTSNPN and CDR2 is SVGIG (reference sequence). Trimming removed 2 bases at V and 4 bases at J, with 9 bases between. CDR3 length: 13 amino acids. This chain's CDR3 is CAWSSRRNQPQHF. In nucleotides, the CDR3 is TGTGCCTGGAGTAGCAGGAGGAATCAGCCCCAGCATTTT.

This clone was counted only a few times. The sample has other DNA sequences that encode this CDR3 too. The chain couples TRBV5-1 to TRBJ1-6; the match to TRBD1 covers 8 bases. The CDR3 is made up of 15 amino acids. V lost 0 bases, J lost 5 bases, and 1 base stayed unmatched. From germline, CDR1 is SGHRS and CDR2 YFSETQ. The CDR3 DNA follows: TGCGCCAGCAGCTTGGCGGACAGGGATAATTCACCCCTCCACTTT. Protein: CASSLADRDNSPLHF.

The V call is TRBV27, the J call TRBJ2-3; tentative D call: TRBD2 (7 bases). The CDR3 loop spans 14 amino acids. The V end was cut by 6 bases, the J end by 5 bases, with 15 bases between. CDR1 is MNHEY, CDR2 SMNVEV, per germline (reference sequence). DNA of the CDR3: TGTGCCAGCAGGCGTGGGGGGGCCAAAGATACGCAGTATTTT. This gives the protein CASRRGGAKDTQYF.

A few counts support this clone. The rearrangement joins TRBV29-1 to TRBJ2-5; D uncertain. Germline CDR1 is SQVTM and CDR2 is ANQGSEA. V lost 3 bases, J lost 5 bases, and 19 bases lay in between. This CDR3 region has 15 residues. DNA of the CDR3: TGCAGCGTTGATATTCCTAGAACGACGTCGGAGACCCAGTACTTC. Amino acids: CSVDIPRTTSETQYF.